These T cell receptor beta chains were read from a single sample in a study of blood T cell repertoires in COVID-19. The method was immunoSEQ multiplex PCR; TCRdb's version includes in-frame clones alone and lacks a portion of them. The table lists over 250,000 clones, around nine tenths of them singletons, with roughly 2.1% in the top ten. Sequencing was done on a sample of peripheral blood. These receptors all stem from a man aged 50 or older with acute or convalescent COVID-19. The CDR3 runs from the conserved cysteine through the conserved F or W. A D gene is named only where the DNA matches it firmly.

v_call: TRBV4-1; d_call: TRBD1; j_call: TRBJ2-7; cdr3_aa: CASSRDRGREQYF; cdr3_nt: TGCGCCAGCAGCCGGGACAGGGGGCGTGAGCAGTACTTC
v_call: TRBV19; d_call: -; j_call: TRBJ1-1; cdr3_aa: CASSIGAGASEAFF; cdr3_nt: TGTGCCAGTAGTATAGGGGCAGGGGCCTCTGAAGCTTTCTTT
v_call: TRBV30; d_call: -; j_call: TRBJ1-4; cdr3_aa: CAWNRGQSFEKLFF; cdr3_nt: TGTGCCTGGAACCGAGGACAATCTTTCGAAAAACTGTTTTTT
v_call: TRBV3-1/TRBV3-2; d_call: TRBD1; j_call: TRBJ2-5; cdr3_aa: CASSQGGGRQGWETQYF; cdr3_nt: TGTGCCAGCAGCCAAGGAGGAGGCCGACAGGGGTGGGAGACCCAGTACTTC
v_call: TRBV11-2; d_call: -; j_call: TRBJ2-1; cdr3_aa: CASSAGQFPGEQFF; cdr3_nt: TGTGCCAGCAGCGCTGGACAGTTCCCGGGGGAGCAGTTCTTC
v_call: TRBV14; d_call: TRBD1; j_call: TRBJ1-2; cdr3_aa: CASSQVLTGAYGYTF; cdr3_nt: TGTGCCAGCAGCCAAGTCCTCACAGGGGCCTATGGCTACACCTTC
v_call: TRBV19; d_call: -; j_call: TRBJ2-3; cdr3_aa: CASSIRGRGRTDTQYF; cdr3_nt: TGTGCCAGTAGTATACGAGGCAGGGGGAGGACAGATACGCAGTATTTT
v_call: TRBV6-1; d_call: -; j_call: TRBJ1-5; cdr3_aa: CASSEKPHSGNQPQHF; cdr3_nt: TGTGCCAGCAGTGAAAAGCCCCACAGTGGCAATCAGCCCCAGCATTTT
v_call: TRBV15; d_call: -; j_call: TRBJ2-7; cdr3_aa: CATSSHYREPYEQYF; cdr3_nt: TGTGCCACCAGTTCTCATTACCGGGAGCCGTACGAGCAGTACTTC
v_call: TRBV2; d_call: -; j_call: TRBJ1-5; cdr3_aa: CARNPGRGDDQPQHF; cdr3_nt: TGTGCCAGAAATCCCGGGCGGGGGGATGATCAGCCCCAGCATTTT
v_call: TRBV2; d_call: TRBD2; j_call: TRBJ2-7; cdr3_aa: CASTGGGRYEQYF; cdr3_nt: TGTGCCAGCACGGGGGGGGGCCGGTACGAGCAGTACTTC
v_call: TRBV19; d_call: TRBD1; j_call: TRBJ2-7; cdr3_aa: CATRGPGFGAEQYF; cdr3_nt: TGTGCCACCAGGGGGCCGGGGTTTGGGGCCGAGCAGTACTTC